This entry lists 22 T cell receptor beta chains sequenced from one sample in a study of monozygotic twins with inflammatory bowel disease. From its re-call of the 5' RACE reads, TCRdb lists each CDR3 protein once, without DNA. Here the sample table reports 300,000 to 400,000 distinct CDR3 sequences. Material for sequencing was blood. Source of these receptors: a human donor with ulcerative colitis or Crohn's disease, or a healthy co-twin of an affected twin (not recorded which).

The rearrangement uses TRBV5-6 and TRBJ2-1; the TCRdb call, TRBD1, lacks DNA for checking. The CDR3 totals 15 residues. CDR1 is SGHDT and CDR2 is YYEEEE in the germline V gene. CDR3 residues: CASSFLQGSYNEQFF.

This chain uses TRBV20-1 with TRBJ2-5. CDR1 DFQATT and CDR2 SNEGSKA come from the germline V gene (reference sequence). This CDR3 has 12 amino acids. The CDR3 reads CSAHPSGETQYF.

This sequence joins TRBV18 and TRBJ2-1; the TCRdb D gene call, TRBD2, has no DNA to confirm it. Germline CDR1 is KGHSH and CDR2 is LQKENI. The CDR3 is 16 residues long. This chain's CDR3 is CASSPGEGLSYNEQFF.

This chain links TRBV4-3 with TRBJ2-7. Germline-derived CDR1 and CDR2 are LGHNA and YSLEER. This CDR3 comprises 14 residues. The CDR3: CASRVNLRSYEQYF.

The chain joins TRBV5-1 to TRBJ1-2; without DNA, the TCRdb call of TRBD1 cannot be checked. The germline V gene has CDR1 SGHRS and CDR2 YFSETQ. The CDR3 contains 17 residues. The CDR3 loop reads CASSPGTVVVYDYGYTF.

This sequence joins TRBV7-2 and TRBJ2-7; TCRdb's D gene call, TRBD2, goes unchecked for lack of DNA. The germline CDR1 and CDR2 sequences are SGHTA and FQGNSA. This CDR3 has 15 residues. The CDR3 loop is CASSSGTDSSYEQYF.

CDR3 loop: CASSRAGTEQFF. The chain links TRBV7-2 to TRBJ2-1; TCRdb calls TRBD1, which cannot be checked without DNA. Looked up from germline, CDR1 is SGHTA and CDR2 is FQGNSA. The CDR3 spans 12 residues.

The chain carries TRBV11-2 and TRBJ2-3. The CDR3 consists of 15 residues. The germline gives CDR1 SGHAT, CDR2 FQNNGV. The CDR3: CASSLTIGGADTQYF. The full variable domain, completed using reference TRBV11-2 and TRBJ2-3, is EAGVAQSPRYKIIEKRQSVAFWCNPISGHATLYWYQQILGQGPKLLIQFQNNGVVDDSQLPKDRFSAERLKGVDSTLKIQPAKLEDSAVYLCASSLTIGGADTQYFGPGTRLTVL.

The chain recombines TRBV3-1 with TRBJ2-5; checking the TCRdb D call of TRBD1 is not possible without DNA. This CDR3 region has 14 residues. Per germline, CDR1 LGHDT and CDR2 YNNKEL (reference sequence). CDR3 amino acids: CASSTRGQGETQYF.

The V and J genes are TRBV24-1 and TRBJ2-1; the TRBD2 assignment by TCRdb is unverifiable without DNA. This CDR3 spans 16 amino acids. In germline, CDR1 is KGHDR, CDR2 SFDVKD. The CDR3 sequence is CATSEPGLAGKSEQFF.

This CDR3 reads CSAQGSGANVLTF. This chain connects TRBV20-1 to TRBJ2-6. Germline loops: CDR1 DFQATT, CDR2 SNEGSKA (reference sequence). This CDR3 has 13 residues.

This chain links TRBV28 with TRBJ2-7. The CDR3 extends over 12 amino acids. The V gene's germline CDR1 is MDHEN and CDR2 SYDVKM. CDR3 in amino acids: CASSLAEYEQYF.

CDR3: CASSPYGVGETQYF. This chain uses TRBV2 with TRBJ2-5. This CDR3 is built from 14 residues. CDR1 is SNHLY and CDR2 is FYNNEI in the germline V gene.

V and J are TRBV20-1 and TRBJ2-1; absent DNA, TCRdb's TRBD1 call cannot be checked. The CDR3 has 14 amino acids. The V gene's germline CDR1 is DFQATT and CDR2 SNEGSKA (reference sequence). The CDR3 here is CSAPDRATYNEQFF.

The chain recombines TRBV2 with TRBJ2-1; with no DNA, the TCRdb D assignment of TRBD2 cannot be verified. This CDR3 contains 15 residues. From germline, CDR1 is SNHLY and CDR2 FYNNEI. CDR3 sequence: CASSEMLATGDEQFF.

V and J are TRBV7-9 and TRBJ2-1; TCRdb's D gene call, TRBD1, goes unchecked for lack of DNA. The CDR3 is made up of 14 amino acids. Germline lookup yields CDR1 SEHNR and CDR2 FQNEAQ (reference sequence). CDR3 residues: CASSSTTGHDEQFF.

This rearrangement joins TRBV6-2 or TRBV6-3 to TRBJ2-7; TCRdb indicates TRBD1, and absent DNA this call remains unverified. CDR1 is MNHEY and CDR2 is SVGEGT in the germline V gene. This CDR3 region has 13 residues. This CDR3 reads CASSLQDASSQYF.

This chain joins TRBV5-1 and TRBJ2-3. This CDR3 has 13 amino acids. CDR1 is SGHRS, CDR2 YFSETQ, per germline. CDR3 loop: CASTFSRTDAQYF.

The gene calls are TRBV4-1 and TRBJ1-4. Looked up from germline, CDR1 is MGHRA and CDR2 is YSYEKL. The CDR3 contains 15 residues. CDR3 protein: CTSSQIGIPNEKLFF.

The chain combines TRBV20-1 with TRBJ2-1; TCRdb selects TRBD2, and the lack of DNA leaves this call unchecked. This CDR3 contains 15 residues. Per germline, CDR1 DFQATT and CDR2 SNEGSKA (reference sequence). This CDR3 reads CSARDPAGLTNEQFF.

J is TRBJ1-1 and V is TRBV5-1. Per germline, CDR1 SGHRS and CDR2 YFSETQ. The CDR3 length is 14 residues. CDR3 region: CASSLSIGNTEAFF.

This chain joins TRBV28 and TRBJ2-1; TCRdb selects TRBD1, and the lack of DNA leaves this call unchecked. The CDR3 extends over 15 amino acids. Germline V lookup: CDR1 MDHEN, CDR2 SYDVKM. The CDR3 sequence: CASSLFSTGYNEQFF. Full variable domain (outside the CDR3, taken from reference TRBV28 and TRBJ2-1): DVKVTQSSRYLVKRTGEKVFLECVQDMDHENMFWYRQDPGLGLRLIYFSYDVKMKEKGDIPEGYSVSREKKERFSLILESASTNQTSMYLCASSLFSTGYNEQFFGPGTRLTVL.